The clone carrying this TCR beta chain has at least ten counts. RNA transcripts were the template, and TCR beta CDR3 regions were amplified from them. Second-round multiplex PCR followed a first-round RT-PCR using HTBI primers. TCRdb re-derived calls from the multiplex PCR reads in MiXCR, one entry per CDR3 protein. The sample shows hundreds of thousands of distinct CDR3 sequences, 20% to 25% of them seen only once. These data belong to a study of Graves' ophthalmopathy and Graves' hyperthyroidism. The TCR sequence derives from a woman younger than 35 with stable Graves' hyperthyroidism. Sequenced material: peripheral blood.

The CDR3: CSATQLSNQPQHF. CDR3 DNA: TGCAGTGCAACACAGCTTAGCAATCAGCCCCAGCATTTT. The V call is TRBV20-1, the J call TRBJ1-5; no reliable D call. V was shortened by 6 bases and J by 0 bases, with 9 bases between the two germline ends. This CDR3 is 13 amino acids long. From germline, CDR1 is DFQATT and CDR2 SNEGSKA (reference sequence).